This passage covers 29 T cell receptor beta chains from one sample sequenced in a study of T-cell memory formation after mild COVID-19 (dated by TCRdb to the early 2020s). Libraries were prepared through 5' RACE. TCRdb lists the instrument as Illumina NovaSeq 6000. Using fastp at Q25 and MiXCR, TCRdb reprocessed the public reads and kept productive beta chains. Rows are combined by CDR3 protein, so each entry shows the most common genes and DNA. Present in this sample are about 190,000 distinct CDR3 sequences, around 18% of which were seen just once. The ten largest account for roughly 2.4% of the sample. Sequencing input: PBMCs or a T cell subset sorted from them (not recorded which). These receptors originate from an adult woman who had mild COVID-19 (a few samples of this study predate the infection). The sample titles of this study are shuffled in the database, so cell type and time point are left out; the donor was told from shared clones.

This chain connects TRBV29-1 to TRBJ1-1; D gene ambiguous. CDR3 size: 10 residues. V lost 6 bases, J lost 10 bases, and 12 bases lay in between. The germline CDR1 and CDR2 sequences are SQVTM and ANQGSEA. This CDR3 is CSVVVTRAFF. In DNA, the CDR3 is TGCAGCGTCGTCGTAACCAGAGCTTTCTTT.

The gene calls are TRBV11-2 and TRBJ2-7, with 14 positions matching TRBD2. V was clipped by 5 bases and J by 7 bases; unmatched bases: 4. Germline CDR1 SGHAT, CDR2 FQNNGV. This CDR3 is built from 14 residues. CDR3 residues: CASSRGLAGVEQYF. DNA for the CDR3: TGTGCCAGCAGCCGGGGACTAGCGGGAGTTGAGCAGTACTTC. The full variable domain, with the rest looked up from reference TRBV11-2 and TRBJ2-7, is EAGVAQSPRYKIIEKRQSVAFWCNPISGHATLYWYQQILGQGPKLLIQFQNNGVVDDSQLPKDRFSAERLKGVDSTLKIQPAKLEDSAVYLCASSRGLAGVEQYFGPGTRLTVT.

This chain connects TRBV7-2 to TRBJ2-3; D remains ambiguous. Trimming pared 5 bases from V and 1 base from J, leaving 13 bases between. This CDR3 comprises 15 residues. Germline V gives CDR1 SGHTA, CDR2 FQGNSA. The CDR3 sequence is CASSPAQSGTDTQYF. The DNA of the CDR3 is TGTGCCAGCAGCCCAGCTCAGAGCGGCACAGATACGCAGTATTTT.

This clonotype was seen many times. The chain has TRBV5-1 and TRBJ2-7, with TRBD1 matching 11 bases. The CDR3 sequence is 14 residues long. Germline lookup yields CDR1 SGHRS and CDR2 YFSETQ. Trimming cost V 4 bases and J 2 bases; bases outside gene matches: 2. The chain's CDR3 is CASSQGQGAYEQYF. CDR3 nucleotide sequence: TGCGCCAGCAGCCAGGGACAGGGGGCCTACGAGCAGTACTTC.

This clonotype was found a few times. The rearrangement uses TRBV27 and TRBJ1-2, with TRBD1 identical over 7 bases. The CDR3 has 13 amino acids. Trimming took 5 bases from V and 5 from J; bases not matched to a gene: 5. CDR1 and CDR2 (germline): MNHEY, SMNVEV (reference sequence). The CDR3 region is CASSRGQLYGYTF. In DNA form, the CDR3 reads TGTGCCAGCAGTCGGGGACAGCTATATGGCTACACCTTC.

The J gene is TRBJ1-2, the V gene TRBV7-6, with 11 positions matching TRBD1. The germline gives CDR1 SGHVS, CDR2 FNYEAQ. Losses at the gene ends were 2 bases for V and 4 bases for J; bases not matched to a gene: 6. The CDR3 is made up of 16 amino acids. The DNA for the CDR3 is TGTGCCAGCAGCTTATCCTCCGGGACAGGGGGCTATGGCTACACCTTC. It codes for CASSLSSGTGGYGYTF.

The CDR3 DNA is TGTGCCTGGAGTGTACTGGGGGGACAGGGTTCTCGGACCTACGAGCAGTACTTC. This encodes CAWSVLGGQGSRTYEQYF. V gene TRBV30 combines with J gene TRBJ2-7, with TRBD1 matching 9 bases. CDR1 and CDR2 (germline): GTSNPN, SVGIG (reference sequence). Trimming took 0 bases from V and 2 from J; bases not matched to a gene: 14. This CDR3 contains 18 residues.

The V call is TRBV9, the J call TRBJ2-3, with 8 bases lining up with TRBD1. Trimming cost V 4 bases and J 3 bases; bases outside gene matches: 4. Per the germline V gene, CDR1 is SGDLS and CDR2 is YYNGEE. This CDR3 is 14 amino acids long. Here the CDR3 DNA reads TGTGCCAGCAGCACCGGGACAGGTACAGATACGCAGTATTTT. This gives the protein CASSTGTGTDTQYF.

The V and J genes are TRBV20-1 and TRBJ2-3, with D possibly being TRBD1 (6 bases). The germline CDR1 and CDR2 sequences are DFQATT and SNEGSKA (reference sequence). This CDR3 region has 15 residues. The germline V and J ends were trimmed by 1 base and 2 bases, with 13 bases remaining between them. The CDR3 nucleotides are TGCAGTGCTAGAGGTCACAGGGAGAACACAGATACGCAGTATTTT. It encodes CSARGHRENTDTQYF.

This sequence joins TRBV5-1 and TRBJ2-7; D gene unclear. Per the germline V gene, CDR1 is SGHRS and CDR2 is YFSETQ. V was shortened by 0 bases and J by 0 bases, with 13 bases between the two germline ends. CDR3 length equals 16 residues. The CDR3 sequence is CASSLDVPPSSYEQYF. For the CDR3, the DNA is TGCGCCAGCAGCTTGGATGTACCTCCAAGCTCCTACGAGCAGTACTTC.

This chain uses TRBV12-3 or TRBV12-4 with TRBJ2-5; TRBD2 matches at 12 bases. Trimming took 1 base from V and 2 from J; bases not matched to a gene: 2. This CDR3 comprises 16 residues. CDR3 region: CASSLGLAGEQETQYF. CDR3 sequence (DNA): TGTGCCAGCAGTTTAGGACTAGCGGGGGAACAAGAGACCCAGTACTTC.

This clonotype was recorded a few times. The DNA of the CDR3 is TGCGCCAGCAGACAAGGCGGCACTGGGGCCAACGTCCTGACTTTC. Translation gives CASRQGGTGANVLTF. This chain links TRBV5-1 with TRBJ2-6; no firm D call. V was cut by 5 bases and J by 2 bases, with 11 bases left in between. CDR1 is SGHRS, CDR2 YFSETQ, per germline. CDR3 length: 15 residues.

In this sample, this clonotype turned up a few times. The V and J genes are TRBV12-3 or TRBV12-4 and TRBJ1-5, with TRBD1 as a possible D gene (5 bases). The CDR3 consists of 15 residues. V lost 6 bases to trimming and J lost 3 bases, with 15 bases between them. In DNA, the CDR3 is TGTGCCAGCAGCCGCCTCCAGGGCCACAATCAGCCCCAGCATTTT. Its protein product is CASSRLQGHNQPQHF.

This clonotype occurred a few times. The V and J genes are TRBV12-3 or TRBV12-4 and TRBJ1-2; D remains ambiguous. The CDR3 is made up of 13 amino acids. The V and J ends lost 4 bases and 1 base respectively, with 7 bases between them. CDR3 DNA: TGTGCCAGCAGTTCACTGGATAACTATGGCTACACCTTC. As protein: CASSSLDNYGYTF.

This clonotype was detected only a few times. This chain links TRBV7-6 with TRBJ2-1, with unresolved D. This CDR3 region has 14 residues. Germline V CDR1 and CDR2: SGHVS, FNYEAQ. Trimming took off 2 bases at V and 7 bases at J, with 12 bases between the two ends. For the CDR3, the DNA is TGTGCCAGCAGCTTAACCTTAGCCGGGAATGAGCAGTTCTTC. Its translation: CASSLTLAGNEQFF.

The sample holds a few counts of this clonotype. The CDR3, as DNA: TGTGCCAGCAGCCAGGGGACAGCGATCTATGGCTACACCTTC. The encoded protein is CASSQGTAIYGYTF. The rearrangement joins TRBV3-1 to TRBJ1-2, with TRBD1 matching over 7 bases. The CDR3 contains 14 residues. Germline lookup yields CDR1 LGHDT and CDR2 YNNKEL (reference sequence). J was trimmed by 4 bases and V by 3 bases; bases with no gene match: 5.

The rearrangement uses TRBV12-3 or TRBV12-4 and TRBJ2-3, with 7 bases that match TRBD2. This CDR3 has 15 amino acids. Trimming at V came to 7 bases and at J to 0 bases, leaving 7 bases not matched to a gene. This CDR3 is CASTLAAVSTDTQYF. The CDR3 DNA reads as TGTGCCAGCACTCTAGCGGCGGTAAGCACAGATACGCAGTATTTT.

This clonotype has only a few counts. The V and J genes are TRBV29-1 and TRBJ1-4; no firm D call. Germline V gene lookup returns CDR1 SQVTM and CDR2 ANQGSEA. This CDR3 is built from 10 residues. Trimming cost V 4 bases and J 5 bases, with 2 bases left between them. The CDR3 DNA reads TGCAGCGTTGCCAATGAAAAACTGTTTTTT. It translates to CSVANEKLFF.

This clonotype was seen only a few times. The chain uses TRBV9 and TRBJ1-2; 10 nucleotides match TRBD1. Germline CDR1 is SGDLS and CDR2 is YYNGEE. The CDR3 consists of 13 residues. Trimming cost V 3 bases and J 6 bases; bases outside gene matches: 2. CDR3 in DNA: TGTGCCAGCAGCGCTGGGACAGGGGATGGCTACACCTTC. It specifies CASSAGTGDGYTF.

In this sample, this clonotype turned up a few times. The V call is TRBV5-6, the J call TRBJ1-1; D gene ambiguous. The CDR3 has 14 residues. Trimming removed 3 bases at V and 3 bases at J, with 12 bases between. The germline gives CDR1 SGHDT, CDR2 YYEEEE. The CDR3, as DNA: TGTGCCAGCAGCTCCCTGCGGGGTTACACTGAAGCTTTCTTT. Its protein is CASSSLRGYTEAFF.

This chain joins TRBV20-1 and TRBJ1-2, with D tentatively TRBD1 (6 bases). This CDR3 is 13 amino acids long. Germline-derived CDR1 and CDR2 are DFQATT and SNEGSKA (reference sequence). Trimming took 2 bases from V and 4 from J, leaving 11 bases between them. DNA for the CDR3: TGCAGTGCTAGACAGGGGAGCGGCTATGGCTACACCTTC. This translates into CSARQGSGYGYTF.

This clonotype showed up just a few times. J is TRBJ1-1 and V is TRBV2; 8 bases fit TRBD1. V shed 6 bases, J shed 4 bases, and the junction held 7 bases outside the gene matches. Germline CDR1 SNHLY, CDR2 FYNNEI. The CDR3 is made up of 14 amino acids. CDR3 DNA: TGTGCCAGCAGCGAGACAGGGGAGGGCACTGAAGCTTTCTTT. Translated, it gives CASSETGEGTEAFF.

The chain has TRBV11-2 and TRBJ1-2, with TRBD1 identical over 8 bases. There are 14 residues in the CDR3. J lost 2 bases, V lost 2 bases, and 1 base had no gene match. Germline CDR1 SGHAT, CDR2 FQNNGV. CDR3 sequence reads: CASSLWTGNYGYTF. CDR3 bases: TGTGCCAGCAGCTTATGGACAGGGAACTATGGCTACACCTTC.

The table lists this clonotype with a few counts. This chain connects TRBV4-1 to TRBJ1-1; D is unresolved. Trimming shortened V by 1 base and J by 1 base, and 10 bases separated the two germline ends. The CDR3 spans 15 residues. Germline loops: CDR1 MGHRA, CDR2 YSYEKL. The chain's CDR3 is CASSQGRVRNTEAFF. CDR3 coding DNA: TGCGCCAGCAGCCAAGGGAGGGTTAGGAACACTGAAGCTTTCTTT.

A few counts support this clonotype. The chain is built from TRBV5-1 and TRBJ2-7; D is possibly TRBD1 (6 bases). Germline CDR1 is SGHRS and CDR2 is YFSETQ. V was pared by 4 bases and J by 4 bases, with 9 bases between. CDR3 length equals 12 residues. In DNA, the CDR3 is TGCGCCAGCAGCGCCGGACAGTACGAGCAGTACTTC. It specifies CASSAGQYEQYF.

CDR3 in amino acids: CASSLGGNGGTDTQYF. In DNA, the CDR3 is TGTGCCAGCAGCTTAGGAGGGAACGGGGGCACAGATACGCAGTATTTT. The rearrangement joins TRBV7-2 to TRBJ2-3; D possibly corresponds to TRBD2 (5 bases). The length of the CDR3 is 16 residues. V lost 1 base and J 1 base, leaving 12 bases between the germline ends. The germline V gene encodes CDR1 SGHTA and CDR2 FQGNSA.

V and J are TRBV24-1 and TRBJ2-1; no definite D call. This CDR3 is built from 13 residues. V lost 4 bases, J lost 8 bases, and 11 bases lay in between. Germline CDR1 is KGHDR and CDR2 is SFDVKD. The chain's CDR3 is CATSEPPDDEQFF. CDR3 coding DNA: TGTGCCACCAGTGAGCCACCCGACGATGAGCAGTTCTTC.

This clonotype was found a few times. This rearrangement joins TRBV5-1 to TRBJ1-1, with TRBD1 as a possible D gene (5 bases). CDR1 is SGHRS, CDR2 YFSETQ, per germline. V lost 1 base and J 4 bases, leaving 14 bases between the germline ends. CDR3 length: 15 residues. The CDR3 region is CASSLSGAGVTEAFF. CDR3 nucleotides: TGCGCCAGCAGCTTGAGTGGGGCAGGAGTCACTGAAGCTTTCTTT.

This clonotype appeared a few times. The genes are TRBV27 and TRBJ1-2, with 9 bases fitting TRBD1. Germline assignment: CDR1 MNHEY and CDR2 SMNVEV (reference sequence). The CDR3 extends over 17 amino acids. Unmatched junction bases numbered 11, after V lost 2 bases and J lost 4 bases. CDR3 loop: CASSLGGQGPNRYGYTF. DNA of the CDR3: TGTGCCAGCAGTTTAGGGGGACAGGGCCCAAACCGCTATGGCTACACCTTC.